The text below deals with one T cell receptor (beta chain). Its specificity is unknown. The authors carried out high-throughput sequencing of TCR beta. They applied it to CD8+ and CD4+ T cells obtained from blood. The data stem from a study of CD8 T cells in Susac syndrome. This CDR3 spans 16 amino acids. The V segment lost 4 bases and the J segment 5 bases; nucleotides outside the gene matches: 12. Germline V CDR1 and CDR2: MGHRA, YSYEKL. Regarding the study as a whole: Only a relatively small number of individuals were included in the TCR sequencing and HLA analysis.

RNA amounts of about 0.5 to 1 ug underwent reverse transcription with random hexamers. Amplification of TCR beta CDR3 by immunoSEQ multiplex PCR spanned 54 Vbeta and 13 Jbeta. TCRdb reprocessed the immunoSEQ multiplex PCR reads with MiXCR, giving one entry per CDR3 protein. Of 250,000 or so distinct CDR3 sequences in the sample, about 94% were seen once. This sequence joins TRBV4-1 and TRBJ2-3, with 7 bases identical to TRBD2. The sequencing input was CD4+ T cells from PBMCs. The sequence was obtained from a human donor with multiple sclerosis. The CDR3 region is CASSPSLGGTRDTQYF. The DNA of the CDR3 is TGCGCCAGCAGCCCTTCTTTGGGGGGGACCAGAGATACGCAGTATTTT.